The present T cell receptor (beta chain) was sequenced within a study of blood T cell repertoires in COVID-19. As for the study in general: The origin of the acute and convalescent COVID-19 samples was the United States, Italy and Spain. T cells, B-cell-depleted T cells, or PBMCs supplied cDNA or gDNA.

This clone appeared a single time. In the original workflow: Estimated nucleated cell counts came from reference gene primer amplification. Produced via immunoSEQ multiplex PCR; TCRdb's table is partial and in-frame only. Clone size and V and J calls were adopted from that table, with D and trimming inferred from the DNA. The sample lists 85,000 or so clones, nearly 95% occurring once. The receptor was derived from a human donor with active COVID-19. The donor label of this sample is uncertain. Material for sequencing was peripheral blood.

CDR3 DNA sequence: TGTGCAAGTCGCTTAGGGGTGGTTGAGGGACAGCGCCTTCACTATGGCTACACCTTC. This sequence encodes CASRLGVVEGQRLHYGYTF. This chain uses TRBV12-2 with TRBJ1-2; the table's D gene call, TRBD1, was not cross checked with the DNA. TRBV12-2 is termed a pseudogene. This CDR3 comprises 19 residues.